These 25 T cell receptor beta chains originate from one sample sequenced in a study of blood T cell repertoires in COVID-19. Only in-frame clones appear in the TCRdb table, and some are missing; sequencing was by immunoSEQ multiplex PCR. The sample has about 62,000 clones; approximately 92% are singletons. The sequencing sample was made of peripheral blood. These receptors all come from a woman aged 55-70 years with COVID-19, enrolled during active disease.

The chain has TRBV19 and TRBJ1-2; D unresolved. The CDR3 is 13 residues long. V was cut by 4 bases and J by 3 bases, with 9 bases left in between. CDR1 is LNHDA, CDR2 SQIVND, per germline (reference sequence). CDR3 sequence: CASSTTQHYGYTF. The CDR3 DNA sequence: TGTGCCAGTAGTACAACACAGCACTATGGCTACACCTTC.

The V and J genes are TRBV24-1 and TRBJ2-2; 9 bases are shared with TRBD1. The CDR3 spans 15 residues. Germline V gene lookup returns CDR1 KGHDR and CDR2 SFDVKD. The J segment lost 5 bases and the V segment lost 5 bases, leaving 5 bases of the junction unmatched. The CDR3 nucleotides read TGTGCCACCAGTGCTAGGACAGGGGAGACCGGGGAGCTGTTTTTT. Its protein is CATSARTGETGELFF.

The chain links TRBV6-5 to TRBJ1-5; TRBD1 is a possible D gene (5 bases). The V end lost 5 bases, the J end lost 6 bases, and 17 bases lay between the germline ends. The CDR3 consists of 15 residues. Germline CDR1 reads MNHEY; CDR2 reads SVGAGI. For the CDR3, the DNA is TGTGCCAGCAGTCGGGCCAGATATCAGGGTCAGCCCCAGCATTTT. It encodes CASSRARYQGQPQHF.

The chain combines TRBV6-5 with TRBJ1-3, with a tentative D call TRBD1 (5 bases). The V end was cut by 0 bases, the J end by 2 bases, with 5 bases between. CDR1 and CDR2 from the germline V gene are MNHEY and SVGAGI. The CDR3 runs to 14 residues. CDR3 DNA: TGTGCCAGCAGTTACTCAGGGGCTGGAAACACCATATATTTT. This translates into CASSYSGAGNTIYF.

The rearrangement uses TRBV7-2 and TRBJ2-7; 9 bases fit TRBD2. This CDR3 has 14 residues. Germline CDR1 SGHTA, CDR2 FQGNSA. J was trimmed by 1 base and V by 6 bases; bases with no gene match: 4. The CDR3 spells CASSYTSGSYEQYF. CDR3 bases: TGTGCCAGCAGTTACACTAGCGGGTCCTACGAGCAGTACTTC.

The chain is built from TRBV20-1 and TRBJ2-7; D gene unclear. CDR3 length equals 10 residues. The V gene lost 6 bases and the J gene lost 4 bases, with 7 bases spanning the gap. Germline V CDR1 and CDR2: DFQATT, SNEGSKA (reference sequence). The CDR3 DNA is TGCAGTGCCGAGGTTTACGAGCAGTACTTC. Translation: CSAEVYEQYF.

The chain uses TRBV30 and TRBJ1-2, with 8 nucleotides matching TRBD1. Germline CDR1 and CDR2: GTSNPN and SVGIG (reference sequence). The CDR3 runs 15 residues. V lost 4 bases and J lost 4; bases outside the gene matches: 11. The CDR3 loop reads CAWTPTGGAGYGYTF. The CDR3 bases are TGTGCCTGGACCCCTACAGGGGGAGCGGGCTATGGCTACACCTTC.

The CDR3 DNA sequence: TGTGCCAGCAGCCCCCCTGTCCCGAATGAGCAGTTCTTC. Amino acids: CASSPPVPNEQFF. V is TRBV7-8 and J is TRBJ2-1; no definite D call. V was cut by 5 bases and J by 7 bases, with 12 bases left in between. Germline V lookup: CDR1 SGHVS, CDR2 FQNEAQ. This CDR3 is 13 amino acids long.

In its sample, this clone was seen once. The rearrangement joins TRBV21-1 to TRBJ1-6. TRBV21-1 is tagged as a pseudogene. This CDR3 is built from 16 residues. The CDR3 nucleotides read TGTGCCAGCAGCAAAGCGGAGGGTTCGAAAAATTCACCCCTCCACTTT. It encodes CASSKAEGSKNSPLHF.

This sequence joins TRBV27 and TRBJ1-5; tentative D call: TRBD1 (5 bases). In germline, CDR1 is MNHEY, CDR2 SMNVEV (reference sequence). The CDR3 is 14 amino acids. The V gene lost 2 bases and the J gene lost 6 bases, with 11 bases spanning the gap. The DNA of the CDR3 is TGTGCCAGCAGTTTACAGGGTAGGGGTCAGCCCCAGCATTTT. It is translated as CASSLQGRGQPQHF.

This chain connects TRBV10-2 to TRBJ2-7; 13 bases agree with TRBD2. V shed 0 bases, J shed 5 bases, and the junction held 10 bases outside the gene matches. Germline assignment: CDR1 WSHSY and CDR2 SAAADI. There are 18 residues in the CDR3. The CDR3, as DNA: TGCGCCAGCAGTGAGTCGGTAACTAGCGGGAGGGGCAGGAACGAGCAGTACTTC. Its translation: CASSESVTSGRGRNEQYF.

This sequence joins TRBV6-6 and TRBJ2-3, with D perhaps TRBD2 (5 bases). There are 15 residues in the CDR3. Per the germline V gene, CDR1 is MNHNY and CDR2 is SVGAGI (reference sequence). The germline V and J ends were trimmed by 5 bases and 6 bases, with 18 bases remaining between them. As DNA, the CDR3 is TGTGCCAGCAGTCCTCGAAGCATCCCGGGGGATACGCAGTATTTT. Its translation is CASSPRSIPGDTQYF.

This chain connects TRBV5-1 to TRBJ2-7; TRBD2 might be the D (7 bases). V gave up 0 bases and J gave up 0 bases, with 16 bases separating them. CDR1 is SGHRS and CDR2 is YFSETQ in the germline V gene. The CDR3 extends over 17 amino acids. In nucleotides, the CDR3 is TGCGCCAGCAGCTTGGTTGGAGCGGGACAAATCTCCTACGAGCAGTACTTC. Protein sequence: CASSLVGAGQISYEQYF.

The V and J genes are TRBV18 and TRBJ1-3, with a tentative D call TRBD1 (6 bases). Germline V gene lookup returns CDR1 KGHSH and CDR2 LQKENI. The CDR3 length is 15 residues. V was shortened by 1 base and J by 8 bases, with 15 bases between the two germline ends. The CDR3 sequence: CASSPLRDNPDTIYF. CDR3 DNA: TGTGCCAGCTCACCACTCCGGGACAACCCGGACACCATATATTTT.

V usage is TRBV6-5 and J usage is TRBJ2-7, with 7 bases aligning to TRBD1. Germline V CDR1 and CDR2: MNHEY, SVGAGI. With 6 bases clipped from V and 6 bases from J, the junction kept 8 bases outside the gene matches. This CDR3 comprises 13 residues. The CDR3 DNA sequence: TGTGCCAGCAGGACCTCGACAGGGCCCGAGCAGTACTTC. It encodes CASRTSTGPEQYF.

The chain employs TRBV30 and TRBJ1-5; the D gene is possibly TRBD1 (5 bases). Germline V gives CDR1 GTSNPN, CDR2 SVGIG (reference sequence). This CDR3 is built from 14 residues. Trimming cost V 4 bases and J 1 base, with 11 bases left between them. As DNA, the CDR3 is TGTGCCTGGAAACTGGACACGAGCAATCAGCCCCAGCATTTT. Translating gives CAWKLDTSNQPQHF.

The genes are TRBV19 and TRBJ2-3, with D possibly matching TRBD2 (5 bases). Trimming left V 7 bases short and J 3 bases short, with 11 bases between. Germline CDR1 LNHDA, CDR2 SQIVND (reference sequence). The CDR3 spans 13 residues. CDR3: CASNPGVTDTQYF. CDR3 in DNA: TGTGCCAGTAACCCCGGGGTAACAGATACGCAGTATTTT.

The rearrangement joins TRBV19 to TRBJ1-5; D gene uncertain. The CDR3 spans 15 residues. The V gene's germline CDR1 is LNHDA and CDR2 SQIVND (reference sequence). The ends were cut back, 5 bases at V and 4 bases at J, with 15 bases in the middle. The CDR3 DNA reads TGTGCCAGTAGTTGGTTGGGCGCCATGAATCAGCCCCAGCATTTT. It encodes CASSWLGAMNQPQHF.

J is TRBJ1-1 and V is TRBV5-6, with D tentatively TRBD1 (6 bases). Germline V gene data show CDR1 as SGHDT and CDR2 as YYEEEE. The length of the CDR3 is 16 residues. The V end was cut by 3 bases, the J end by 0 bases, with 15 bases between. Here the CDR3 reads CASSWDTGAMNTEAFF. The DNA for the CDR3 is TGTGCCAGCAGCTGGGACACCGGGGCCATGAACACTGAAGCTTTCTTT.

This chain connects TRBV10-3 to TRBJ1-2; 7 bases are shared with TRBD1. Germline lookup yields CDR1 ENHRY and CDR2 SYGVKD. The CDR3 loop spans 14 amino acids. The junction had 7 bases not matched to a gene; V was cut back by 5 bases and J by 4 bases. The CDR3 DNA reads as TGTGCCATCAGTAAAGGGGACAGTGGCTATGGCTACACCTTC. Residues: CAISKGDSGYGYTF.

This clone was found once. The chain couples TRBV30 to TRBJ1-4; a possible D gene is TRBD1 (6 bases). Germline CDR1 GTSNPN, CDR2 SVGIG (reference sequence). The germline V and J ends were trimmed by 4 bases and 10 bases, with 13 bases remaining between them. CDR3 length equals 12 residues. The CDR3 reads CAWTPEGGKLFF. CDR3 nucleotide sequence: TGTGCCTGGACCCCTGAAGGGGGAAAACTGTTTTTT.

The V call is TRBV24-1, the J call TRBJ2-2, with 8 bases lining up with TRBD2. The CDR3 length is 17 residues. Trimming cost V 4 bases and J 0 bases; bases outside gene matches: 6. Germline lookup yields CDR1 KGHDR and CDR2 SFDVKD. The CDR3 DNA reads TGTGCCACCAGTGACCCTCAGGGACTAGCGAACACCGGGGAGCTGTTTTTT. It encodes CATSDPQGLANTGELFF.

This chain joins TRBV5-1 and TRBJ2-7; TRBD1 agrees at 8 bases. This CDR3 region has 15 residues. Germline V gene lookup returns CDR1 SGHRS and CDR2 YFSETQ. V lost 0 bases to trimming and J lost 2 bases; unmatched junction nucleotides: 4. The CDR3 nucleotides read TGCGCCAGCAGCTTGGAGGCAGGGGGCCCCTACGAGCAGTACTTC. The encoded protein is CASSLEAGGPYEQYF.

The genes are TRBV11-2 and TRBJ1-5; tentatively, D is TRBD1 (5 bases). V was trimmed by 8 bases and J by 5 bases, leaving 13 bases between them. Germline V lookup: CDR1 SGHAT, CDR2 FQNNGV. This CDR3 has 13 amino acids. CDR3 amino acids: CASSTAGDQPQHF. CDR3 DNA: TGTGCCAGCTCTACAGCGGGGGATCAGCCCCAGCATTTT.

This chain uses TRBV5-1 with TRBJ1-5; 10 bases match TRBD1. Trimming took 0 bases from V and 4 from J; bases not matched to a gene: 10. The length of the CDR3 is 18 residues. CDR1 is SGHRS and CDR2 is YFSETQ in the germline V gene. The chain's CDR3 is CASSLGPPGQGSNQPQHF. In DNA form, the CDR3 reads TGCGCCAGCAGCTTGGGACCCCCGGGACAGGGGTCGAATCAGCCCCAGCATTTT. The complete variable domain, with remaining parts taken from reference TRBV5-1 and TRBJ1-5, reads KAGVTQTPRYLIKTRGQQVTLSCSPISGHRSVSWYQQTPGQGLQFLFEYFSETQRNKGNFPGRFSGRQFSNSRSEMNVSTLELGDSALYLCASSLGPPGQGSNQPQHFGDGTRLSIL.